The T cell receptor beta chain described here comes from a study of siplizumab effects on memory and regulatory T cells. Germline CDR1 is SGHTS and CDR2 is YDEGEE. V trimming: 0 bases; J trimming: 3 bases; junction bases outside the gene matches: 8. The CDR3 spans 17 residues. A remark on this clone: As yet, its antigen is unknown.

Repertoires were generated with immunoSEQ multiplex PCR, while TCRdb's copy carries only in-frame clones and drops some. The table records about 120,000 clones, 90% to 95% of them present only once. Points from the study as a whole: Contribution to the alloresponse seemed major for naive T cells, which also seemed more diverse than memory cells. Among alloreactive clones, only a minor fraction mapped to unstimulated subsets. The suppressive capacity of proliferating Tregs from siplizumab cultures remained unconfirmed.

This chain links TRBV5-8 with TRBJ2-5, with 10 bases fitting TRBD2. This sequence was found in a human donor in good health. Input material: non-Treg CD4+ T cells sorted from blood. CDR3: CASSLGLAGAYEETQYF. As DNA, the CDR3 is TGTGCCAGCAGCTTGGGTCTAGCGGGGGCATACGAAGAGACCCAGTACTTC.